A selection of T cell receptor beta chains follows, all from one sample in a study of shared clonotypes between healthy human individuals. The table came from immunoSEQ multiplex PCR; TCRdb's copy has only in-frame clones and leaves some out. The sample lists hundreds of thousands of clones, about three quarters occurring once. The sequenced sample was memory CD4+ T cells sorted from blood. The receptors derive from a woman aged 25 to 39 in good health. CDR3s include the opening cysteine and the closing phenylalanine or tryptophan. A D gene is named only where the DNA matches it firmly. Rows may omit the clone size; those that give it use once, few, many or a size class.

- TRBJ1-1 TRBV6-6 - CASSYSRDLNTEAFF TGTGCCAGCAGTTATAGTCGGGACCTGAACACTGAAGCTTTCTTT
- TRBJ2-1 TRBV4-1 TRBD2 CASSQLGLAGSNEQFF TGCGCCAGCAGCCAGCTGGGACTAGCGGGCTCCAATGAGCAGTTCTTC
- TRBJ2-5 TRBV5-1 TRBD1 CASSLSLGQGQTKTQYF TGCGCCAGCAGCTTATCACTGGGACAGGGGCAAACAAAGACCCAGTACTTC
- TRBJ1-2 TRBV7-8 - CASSLARDRANYGYTF TGTGCCAGCAGCTTAGCCAGAGACCGCGCTAACTATGGCTACACCTTC
- TRBJ1-4 TRBV28 TRBD1 CASREKTSGQLNEKLFF TGTGCCAGCAGAGAAAAGACCTCGGGACAGCTTAATGAAAAACTGTTTTTT
- TRBJ1-5 TRBV6-5 - CASTRPQHF TGTGCCAGCACCCGGCCCCAGCATTTT
- TRBJ2-2 TRBV11-2 - CASSLRGYQAGELFF TGTGCCAGCAGCTTAAGGGGTTATCAAGCTGGGGAGCTGTTTTTT
- TRBJ2-2 TRBV5-4 TRBD2 CASSQWTSTTGELFF TGTGCCAGCAGCCAATGGACTAGCACAACCGGGGAGCTGTTTTTT
few TRBJ2-7 TRBV28 TRBD2 CASSFSGRAHYEQYF TGTGCCAGCAGCTTCAGCGGGAGGGCCCACTACGAGCAGTACTTC
- TRBJ2-7 TRBV18 TRBD1 CASSPPGQGTYEQYF TGTGCCAGCTCACCACCGGGACAGGGCACCTACGAGCAGTACTTC
- TRBJ1-5 TRBV6-1 - CASSEVQPQHF TGTGCCAGCAGTGAAGTCCAGCCCCAGCATTTT
- TRBJ2-3 TRBV27 - CASTQKAGLGTQYF TGTGCCAGCACTCAAAAGGCAGGGTTAGGTACGCAGTATTTT
- TRBJ1-5 TRBV28 TRBD1 CASSLVTGGNQPQHF TGTGCCAGCAGTTTAGTAACAGGGGGCAATCAGCCCCAGCATTTT
- TRBJ1-3 TRBV28 TRBD1 CASTPGGDGNTIYF TGTGCCAGCACCCCAGGGGGCGATGGAAACACCATATATTTT
- TRBJ2-1 TRBV6-1 TRBD2 CASSEWLAGGLEQFF TGTGCCAGCAGTGAATGGCTAGCGGGAGGGCTCGAGCAGTTCTTC
- TRBJ2-7 TRBV7-2 - CASSLNVEHEQYF TGTGCCAGCAGCTTAAACGTCGAGCACGAGCAGTACTTC
once TRBJ1-2 TRBV4-2 - CASSQDGGNYGYTF TGTGCCAGCAGCCAAGATGGGGGTAACTATGGCTACACCTTC
- TRBJ2-2 TRBV5-1 - CASSLIGRLPGELFF TGCGCCAGCAGCTTGATCGGGAGACTGCCCGGGGAGCTGTTTTTT
- TRBJ2-1 TRBV20-1 - CSATHGPIQFF TGCAGTGCTACTCACGGCCCGATTCAGTTCTTC
once TRBJ1-2 TRBV27 - CASSFASALHRTRGYTF TGTGCCAGCAGTTTCGCCTCCGCCCTACATAGAACGCGGGGCTACACCTTC
- TRBJ2-5 TRBV6-1 - CASSEQGETQYF TGTGCCAGCAGTGAACAGGGTGAGACCCAGTACTTC
few TRBJ2-7 TRBV4-1 - CASSPSPAGNSYEQYF TGCGCCAGCAGCCCCTCGCCGGCCGGGAACTCCTACGAGCAGTACTTC
- TRBJ2-1 TRBV5-6 TRBD2 CASSLGPGLAGMGEQFF TGTGCCAGCAGCCTCGGTCCGGGACTAGCGGGAATGGGTGAGCAGTTCTTC
many TRBJ1-5 TRBV30 - CAWSKQGGFGGNQPQHF TGTGCCTGGAGTAAGCAGGGCGGTTTTGGGGGCAATCAGCCCCAGCATTTT
- TRBJ1-2 TRBV28 - CASSAQSGYGYTF TGTGCCAGCAGTGCACAGAGCGGCTATGGCTACACCTTC
- TRBJ2-7 TRBV2 - CASRQTGRDEQYF TGTGCCAGCAGACAGACAGGAAGGGACGAGCAGTACTTC
- TRBJ1-1 TRBV6-5 - CASSYNRNTEAFF TGTGCCAGCAGTTACAACAGAAACACTGAAGCTTTCTTT
- TRBJ2-7 TRBV2 - CATRSGQSYEQYF TGTGCCACTCGTAGCGGACAGTCGTACGAGCAGTACTTC
- TRBJ2-7 TRBV5-6 TRBD2 CASSFPPDSGRFEQYF TGTGCCAGCAGCTTTCCGCCGGATAGCGGGAGGTTTGAGCAGTACTTC
few TRBJ1-1 TRBV11-2 TRBD1 CASSNRGRGTEAFF TGTGCCAGCAGCAACAGGGGGCGTGGGACTGAAGCTTTCTTT
- TRBJ1-1 TRBV14 - CASSQQDRHTEAFF TGTGCCAGCAGCCAGCAGGACAGACACACTGAAGCTTTCTTT
- TRBJ1-1 TRBV2 - CASTRGGGAFF TGTGCCAGCACCCGAGGAGGAGGGGCTTTCTTT
- TRBJ2-2 TRBV6-5 - CASSPTWSTGELFF TGTGCCAGCAGTCCAACATGGTCCACCGGGGAGCTGTTTTTT
- TRBJ2-3 TRBV19 - CASSRKTGNTDTQYF TGTGCCAGTAGTCGTAAGACAGGAAACACAGATACGCAGTATTTT
- TRBJ2-1 TRBV23-1 - CASTTPYNEQFF TGCGCCAGCACTACCCCCTACAATGAGCAGTTCTTC
- TRBJ1-5 TRBV6-1 TRBD1 CASSERDSPNQPQHF TGTGCCAGCAGTGAAAGGGACAGCCCAAATCAGCCCCAGCATTTT
- TRBJ2-4 TRBV19 TRBD2 CASSIGTSPQYF TGTGCCAGTAGTATCGGGACTAGCCCTCAGTACTTC
- TRBJ2-1 TRBV6-1 TRBD2 CASTSSGGYNEQFF TGTGCCAGCACATCTAGCGGGGGGTACAATGAGCAGTTCTTC
- TRBJ2-1 TRBV11-2 TRBD2 CASSSKLTSVDYNEQFF TGTGCCAGCAGCTCGAAACTTACTAGCGTCGATTACAATGAGCAGTTCTTC
- TRBJ1-1 TRBV19 - CASILRGGTEAFF TGTGCCAGTATTCTTAGGGGGGGCACTGAAGCTTTCTTT
- TRBJ2-7 TRBV5-1 - CASSRDGTSTYEQYF TGCGCCAGCAGTCGGGACGGGACTTCGACCTACGAGCAGTACTTC
many TRBJ2-5 TRBV2 - CASSERRETQYF TGTGCCAGCAGTGAACGGAGGGAGACCCAGTACTTC
- TRBJ1-4 TRBV10-1 - CASSEALEGPNEKLFF TGCGCCAGCAGTGAGGCCCTGGAAGGGCCGAATGAAAAACTGTTTTTT
- TRBJ1-1 TRBV18 - CASSRVLDLNTEAFF TGTGCCAGCTCACGGGTTTTGGATTTGAACACTGAAGCTTTCTTT
- TRBJ1-5 TRBV2 TRBD1 CASSERDRNQPQHF TGTGCCAGCAGTGAGCGGGACAGAAATCAGCCCCAGCATTTT
- TRBJ2-5 TRBV10-3 - CAINDQGGETQYF TGTGCCATCAATGACCAGGGTGGAGAGACCCAGTACTTC
- TRBJ1-5 TRBV28 - CASTGTVYPNQPQHF TGTGCCAGCACAGGTACCGTGTATCCCAATCAGCCCCAGCATTTT